This TCR beta chain was captured in a study of monozygotic twins with inflammatory bowel disease. The study, taken as a whole, reports: Different T cell subtypes could not be distinguished.

As regards this clonotype: Antigen specificity is unknown.

The blood volume drawn from each donor was around 2.6 ml. Total RNA was isolated from whole blood without T cell sorting. Reprocessing the 5' RACE reads, TCRdb reports a single entry for every CDR3 protein and omits DNA. Its table records 80,000 or so distinct CDR3 sequences. The receptor was isolated from a human donor with ulcerative colitis or Crohn's disease, or a healthy co-twin of an affected twin (not recorded which). The sequenced sample consisted of blood.

CDR3 in amino acids: CASRGIPGNQPQHF. The chain joins TRBV6-2 or TRBV6-3 to TRBJ1-5. Germline assignment: CDR1 MNHEY and CDR2 SVGEGT. The CDR3 has 14 residues.